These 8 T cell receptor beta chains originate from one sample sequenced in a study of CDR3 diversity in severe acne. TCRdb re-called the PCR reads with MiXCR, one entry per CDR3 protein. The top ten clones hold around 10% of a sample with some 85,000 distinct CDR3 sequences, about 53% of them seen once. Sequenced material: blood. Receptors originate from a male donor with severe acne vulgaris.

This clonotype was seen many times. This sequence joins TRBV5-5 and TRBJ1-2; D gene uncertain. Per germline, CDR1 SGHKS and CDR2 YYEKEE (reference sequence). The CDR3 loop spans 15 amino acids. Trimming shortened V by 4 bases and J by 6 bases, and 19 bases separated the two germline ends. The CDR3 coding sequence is TGTGCCAGCAGCGGGAATCCCCAGGAGGCACATGGCTACACCTTC. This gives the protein CASSGNPQEAHGYTF. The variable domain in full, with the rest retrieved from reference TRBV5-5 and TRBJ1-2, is DAGVTQSPTHLIKTRGQQVTLRCSPISGHKSVSWYQQVLGQGPQFIFQYYEKEERGRGNFPDRFSARQFPNYSSELNVNALLLGDSALYLCASSGNPQEAHGYTFGSGTRLTVV.

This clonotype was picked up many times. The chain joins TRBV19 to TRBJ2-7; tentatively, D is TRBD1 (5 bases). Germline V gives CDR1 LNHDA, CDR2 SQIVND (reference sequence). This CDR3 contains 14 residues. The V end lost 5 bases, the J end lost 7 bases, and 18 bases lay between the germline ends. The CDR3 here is CASSPIGPGNEQYF. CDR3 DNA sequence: TGTGCCAGTAGTCCGATAGGGCCAGGGAATGAGCAGTACTTC.

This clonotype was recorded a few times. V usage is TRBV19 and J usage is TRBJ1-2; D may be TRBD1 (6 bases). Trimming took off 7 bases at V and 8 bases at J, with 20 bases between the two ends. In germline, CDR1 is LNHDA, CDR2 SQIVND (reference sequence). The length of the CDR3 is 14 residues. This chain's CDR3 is CASTPPRGAGGYTF. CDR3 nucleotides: TGTGCCAGTACCCCCCCCCGGGGGGCAGGAGGCTACACCTTC.

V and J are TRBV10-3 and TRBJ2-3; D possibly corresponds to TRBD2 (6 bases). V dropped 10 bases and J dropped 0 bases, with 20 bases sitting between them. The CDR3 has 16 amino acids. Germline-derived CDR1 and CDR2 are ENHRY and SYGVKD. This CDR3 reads CASRGGTGESTDTQYF. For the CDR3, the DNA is TGTGCCAGCCGTGGGGGGACGGGAGAGAGCACAGATACGCAGTATTTT.

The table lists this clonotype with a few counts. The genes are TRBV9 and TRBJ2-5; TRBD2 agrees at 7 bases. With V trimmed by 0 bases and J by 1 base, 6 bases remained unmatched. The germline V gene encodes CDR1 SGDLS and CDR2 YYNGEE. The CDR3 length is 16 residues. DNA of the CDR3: TGTGCCAGCAGCGTAGCGGGAGGCCCGATCCAAGAGACCCAGTACTTC. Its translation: CASSVAGGPIQETQYF.

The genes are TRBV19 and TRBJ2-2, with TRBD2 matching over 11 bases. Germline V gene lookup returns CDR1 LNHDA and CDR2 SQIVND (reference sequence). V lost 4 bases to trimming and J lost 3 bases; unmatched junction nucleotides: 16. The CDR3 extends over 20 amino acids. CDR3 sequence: CASSTPQDTSGRQDTGELFF. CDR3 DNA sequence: TGTGCCAGTAGTACGCCCCAAGACACTAGCGGGAGACAGGACACCGGGGAGCTGTTTTTT.

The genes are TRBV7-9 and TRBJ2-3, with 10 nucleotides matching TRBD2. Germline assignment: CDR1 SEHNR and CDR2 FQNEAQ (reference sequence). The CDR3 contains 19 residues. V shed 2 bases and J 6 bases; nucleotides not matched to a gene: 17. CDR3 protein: CASSLNPPGTSVTVDTQYF. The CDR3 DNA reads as TGTGCCAGCAGCTTAAACCCCCCCGGGACTAGCGTCACTGTGGATACGCAGTATTTT.

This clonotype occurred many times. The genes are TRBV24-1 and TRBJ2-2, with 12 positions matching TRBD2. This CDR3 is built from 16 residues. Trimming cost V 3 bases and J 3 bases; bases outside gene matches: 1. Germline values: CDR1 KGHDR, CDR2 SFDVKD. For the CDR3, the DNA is TGTGCCACCAGTGATCTAGCGGGGGGGGACACCGGGGAGCTGTTTTTT. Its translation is CATSDLAGGDTGELFF.